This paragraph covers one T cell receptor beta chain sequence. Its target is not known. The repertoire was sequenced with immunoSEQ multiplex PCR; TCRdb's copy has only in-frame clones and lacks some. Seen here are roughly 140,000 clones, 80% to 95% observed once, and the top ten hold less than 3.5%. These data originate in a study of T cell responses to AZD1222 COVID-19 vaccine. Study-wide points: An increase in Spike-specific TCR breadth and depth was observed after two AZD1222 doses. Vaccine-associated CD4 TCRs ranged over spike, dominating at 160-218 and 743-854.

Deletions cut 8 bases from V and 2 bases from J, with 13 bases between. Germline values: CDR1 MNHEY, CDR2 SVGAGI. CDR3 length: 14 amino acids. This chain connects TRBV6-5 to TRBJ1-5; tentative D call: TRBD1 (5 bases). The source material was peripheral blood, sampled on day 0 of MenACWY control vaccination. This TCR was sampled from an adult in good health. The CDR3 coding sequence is TGTGCCAGCGGGGGGTTGAGGGGCAATCAGCCCCAGCATTTT. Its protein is CASGGLRGNQPQHF.